The next 15 T cell receptor beta chains were all read from a single sample in a study of blood T cell repertoires in COVID-19. Using immunoSEQ multiplex PCR, the repertoire was profiled, and TCRdb retains in-frame clones only, with some absent. The sample records 63,000 or so clones, nearly 85% being singletons. The sample comprised peripheral blood. These receptors originate from a human donor in a cohort sampled during active COVID-19.

The chain is built from TRBV28 and TRBJ1-1; no clear D gene. The CDR3 has 13 residues. The V gene lost 5 bases and the J gene lost 1 base, with 8 bases spanning the gap. Germline loops: CDR1 MDHEN, CDR2 SYDVKM. CDR3 amino acids: CASSPPGNTEAFF. Here the CDR3 DNA reads TGTGCCAGCAGTCCTCCAGGGAACACTGAAGCTTTCTTT.

This chain connects TRBV6-1 to TRBJ2-3; no definite D call. The CDR3 spans 13 residues. The ends were cut back, 3 bases at V and 4 bases at J, with 8 bases in the middle. Germline loops: CDR1 MNHNS, CDR2 SASEGT. The CDR3 region has the DNA TGTGCCAGCAGTGACAGAATCCCAGATACGCAGTATTTT. This codes for CASSDRIPDTQYF.

The V call is TRBV18, the J call TRBJ1-5, with a possible D match to TRBD1 (5 bases). This CDR3 has 14 residues. The germline V gene encodes CDR1 KGHSH and CDR2 LQKENI. Trimming took off 5 bases at V and 7 bases at J, with 15 bases between the two ends. The CDR3 region has the DNA TGTGCCAGCTCAACTCGACAGTCTTTGCAGCCCCAGCATTTT. Translation: CASSTRQSLQPQHF.

Worth noting for this clone: Compared with germline, one end of the junction differs, possibly owing to a read error. The chain couples TRBV9 to TRBJ1-2; 7 bases match TRBD1. This CDR3 is built from 13 residues. Germline-derived CDR1 and CDR2 are SGDLS and YYNGEE. The CDR3 is CASSVDRNCGYTF. CDR3 nucleotides: TGTGCCAGCAGCGTGGACAGGAACTGTGGCTACACCTTC.

The rearrangement uses TRBV4-3 and TRBJ2-2; maybe TRBD1 (5 bases). This CDR3 region has 15 residues. Germline V gene data show CDR1 as LGHNA and CDR2 as YSLEER. The V gene lost 4 bases and the J gene lost 2 bases, with 11 bases spanning the gap. The CDR3 protein is CASSPRVANTGELFF. The CDR3 DNA reads TGCGCCAGCAGCCCCAGGGTGGCTAACACCGGGGAGCTGTTTTTT.

The chain uses TRBV4-1 and TRBJ1-1, with D maybe TRBD1 (6 bases). The V and J ends lost 4 bases and 4 bases respectively, with 19 bases between them. Germline V gives CDR1 MGHRA, CDR2 YSYEKL. This CDR3 spans 16 amino acids. CDR3 loop: CASSRSGTPTGTEAFF. CDR3 in DNA: TGCGCCAGCAGCCGTTCCGGGACACCCACGGGCACTGAAGCTTTCTTT.

The chain employs TRBV14 and TRBJ2-1, with 8 bases aligning to TRBD2. Germline assignment: CDR1 SGHDN and CDR2 FVKESK. V shed 0 bases and J 2 bases; nucleotides not matched to a gene: 3. The CDR3 has 16 amino acids. The CDR3, as DNA: TGTGCCAGCAGCCAAGAACGGGGGGGCCCCTACAATGAGCAGTTCTTC. It codes for CASSQERGGPYNEQFF.

The chain combines TRBV6-5 with TRBJ1-3; 11 bases map to TRBD1. The germline V gene has CDR1 MNHEY and CDR2 SVGAGI. The CDR3 extends over 15 amino acids. V was pared by 6 bases and J by 3 bases, with 4 bases of the junction left unmatched. The CDR3 sequence: CASSSGQGDGNTIYF. The CDR3 DNA is TGTGCCAGCAGCTCGGGACAGGGGGATGGAAACACCATATATTTT.

The rearrangement links TRBV2 to TRBJ1-3, with 12 positions matching TRBD1. Germline CDR1 reads SNHLY; CDR2 reads FYNNEI. V shed 6 bases, J shed 3 bases, and the junction held 9 bases outside the gene matches. This CDR3 is 17 amino acids long. CDR3 loop: CASRRDRGLQGGNTIYF. The CDR3 nucleotides are TGTGCCAGCAGACGGGACAGGGGGCTACAAGGTGGAAACACCATATATTTT.

V is TRBV27 and J is TRBJ2-2; D perhaps matches TRBD2 (5 bases). Trimming took off 7 bases at V and 4 bases at J, with 13 bases between the two ends. This CDR3 has 14 residues. Germline lookup yields CDR1 MNHEY and CDR2 SMNVEV (reference sequence). DNA for the CDR3: TGTGCCAGCACCAACAACCGGGGCACCGGGGAGCTGTTTTTT. Protein: CASTNNRGTGELFF.

This clone was detected only once. This chain connects TRBV7-6 to TRBJ1-2, with 7 positions matching TRBD1. Germline values: CDR1 SGHVS, CDR2 FNYEAQ. CDR3 size: 15 residues. The V segment lost 5 bases and the J segment 2 bases; nucleotides outside the gene matches: 8. CDR3 bases: TGTGCCAGCAGCCCAACGACGGACAGGAACTATGGCTACACCTTC. As protein: CASSPTTDRNYGYTF.

Relative to its sample, this clone is medium-sized. This chain links TRBV7-2 with TRBJ2-7; 7 bases agree with TRBD1. The CDR3 is made up of 14 amino acids. V lost 5 bases and J lost 2; bases outside the gene matches: 6. The germline V gene encodes CDR1 SGHTA and CDR2 FQGNSA. CDR3 in amino acids: CASSEGGRTYEQYF. Written as DNA, the CDR3 is TGTGCCAGCAGCGAAGGGGGCAGGACCTACGAGCAGTACTTC.

V and J are TRBV28 and TRBJ2-7, with TRBD2 identical over 7 bases. The CDR3 contains 14 residues. CDR1 MDHEN and CDR2 SYDVKM come from the germline V gene. V lost 5 bases and J lost 5; bases outside the gene matches: 9. This CDR3 is CASSRWGGIHEQYF. CDR3 nucleotides: TGTGCCAGCAGTAGGTGGGGGGGAATCCACGAGCAGTACTTC.

V usage is TRBV13 and J usage is TRBJ2-5; D perhaps matches TRBD2 (6 bases). The CDR3 consists of 15 residues. Per germline, CDR1 PRHDT and CDR2 FYEKMQ (reference sequence). Deletions cut 2 bases from V and 1 base from J, with 11 bases between. Here the CDR3 reads CASSLRSGGQETQYF. CDR3 DNA sequence: TGTGCCAGCAGCTTACGTTCCGGGGGCCAAGAGACCCAGTACTTC.

The rearrangement uses TRBV4-1 and TRBJ2-5; D is perhaps TRBD2 (7 bases). CDR1 and CDR2 (germline): MGHRA, YSYEKL. V was shortened by 1 base and J by 2 bases, with 17 bases between the two germline ends. The CDR3 covers 17 residues. The CDR3 DNA follows: TGCGCCAGCAGCCAAGCCGTGGGGGCGGGGGCACAAGAGACCCAGTACTTC. Protein: CASSQAVGAGAQETQYF.